This section outlines one T cell receptor beta chain sequence together with its context. Its matching antigen is unknown. This record comes from a study of a mutant IDH1 vaccine in newly diagnosed glioma. About the research overall: Of the patients given treatment, approximately 60% were male and about 38% were female, and a mean age of approximately 40 years was recorded. Whole-study results and caveats: It was 80% to 95% of patients that developed vaccine-induced immune responses.

Time point here: baseline, week 1 (first vaccination visit). Treatment reported: pre-vaccination baseline after standard-of-care therapy. The astrocytomas were IDH1-mutant, ATRX-negative, and WHO grade 3 or 4. Using immunoSEQ multiplex PCR, the repertoire was profiled, and TCRdb retains in-frame clones only, with some absent. The sample consists of roughly 38,000 clones, 60% to 80% of them appearing once. Germline V gene sequence: CDR1 GTSNPN, CDR2 SVGIG (reference sequence). This CDR3 is built from 15 residues. Trimming stripped 7 bases from V and 4 bases from J, with 17 bases between. The TCR comes from a man aged 35-49 years with glioma. Some clones in this sample may be carry-over from other donors' samples. Sequencing used PBMCs, obtained from a glioma patient treated with radiotherapy, temozolomide or both. The V and J genes are TRBV30 and TRBJ2-6; tentatively, D is TRBD1 or TRBD2 (6 bases each). The CDR3 DNA reads as TGTGCCTCCCCCGCCGGGGGCTCAGGGGCCAACGTCCTGACTTTC. It specifies CASPAGGSGANVLTF.